This TCR beta chain came from a study of CD8 T cells in ankylosing spondylitis. The table lists this clonotype with many counts. Its antigen is unidentified. Quantitative barcoded 5'-RACE was used to prepare TCR beta libraries. TCRdb called the 5' RACE reads again in MiXCR, with one record for every CDR3 protein. The sample has about 24,000 distinct CDR3 sequences; around 13% are singletons. General study findings and limits: Apparently characteristic of ankylosing spondylitis blood was a TCR beta motif (eight highly homologous variants).

Sample: blood. The source is a male donor with ankylosing spondylitis or in good health (not recorded which).

CDR3 residues: CSARWPNYEQYF. The CDR3 DNA follows: TGCAGTGCTAGATGGCCCAACTACGAGCAGTACTTC. The chain links TRBV20-1 to TRBJ2-7, with D hard to call. This CDR3 comprises 12 residues. Germline lookup yields CDR1 DFQATT and CDR2 SNEGSKA (reference sequence). V was trimmed by 2 bases and J by 3 bases, leaving 8 bases between them.